The 30 T cell receptor beta chains given below trace back to one sample, sequenced in a study of cytomegalovirus exposure and HLA in healthy donors. Researchers ran the PCR with 60 Vbeta and 13 Jbeta primers. The table came from immunoSEQ multiplex PCR; TCRdb's copy has only in-frame clones and leaves some out. Among around 96,000 clones listed, around 74% were seen once. Sequencing used PBMCs. The receptors come from a man aged 25-45 years in good health and CMV-seropositive.

The rearrangement joins TRBV6-5 to TRBJ1-2; TRBD1 matches at 9 bases. V lost 7 bases and J lost 4; bases outside the gene matches: 7. Looked up from germline, CDR1 is MNHEY and CDR2 is SVGAGI. The CDR3 sequence is 14 residues long. CDR3 residues: CASIGQGQGYGYTF. Written as DNA, the CDR3 is TGTGCCAGCATCGGACAGGGGCAGGGCTATGGCTACACCTTC.

V is TRBV11-3 and J is TRBJ2-1; 8 bases fit TRBD2. The CDR3 contains 15 residues. V was clipped by 5 bases and J by 1 base; unmatched bases: 4. Germline V lookup: CDR1 SGHNT, CDR2 YENEEA. CDR3 sequence: CASSPRGGSYNEQFF. In nucleotides, the CDR3 is TGTGCCAGCAGCCCCCGGGGGGGTTCCTACAATGAGCAGTTCTTC.

V and J are TRBV13 and TRBJ2-1, with 7 bases lining up with TRBD2. From germline, CDR1 is PRHDT and CDR2 FYEKMQ (reference sequence). The CDR3 has 15 amino acids. Trimming at V came to 5 bases and at J to 5 bases, leaving 9 bases not matched to a gene. Written as DNA, the CDR3 is TGTGCCAGCAGCCCCAGACTAGCTAACAACAATGAGCAGTTCTTC. This translates into CASSPRLANNNEQFF.

V and J are TRBV2 and TRBJ2-5, with TRBD1 matching 9 bases. Germline lookup yields CDR1 SNHLY and CDR2 FYNNEI. V lost 3 bases and J lost 5; bases outside the gene matches: 4. The CDR3 sequence is 14 residues long. CDR3 protein: CASSDPDRGETQYF. CDR3 coding DNA: TGTGCCAGCAGTGACCCGGACAGGGGTGAGACCCAGTACTTC.

J is TRBJ2-3 and V is TRBV11-3, with 13 bases that match TRBD2. The V segment lost 4 bases and the J segment 2 bases; nucleotides outside the gene matches: 6. The germline CDR1 and CDR2 sequences are SGHNT and YENEEA. This CDR3 comprises 17 residues. CDR3 sequence: CASSSTGTSGDTDTQYF. The CDR3 nucleotides read TGTGCCAGCAGCTCTACCGGGACTAGCGGGGACACAGATACGCAGTATTTT.

This clone was picked up a small number of times. V usage is TRBV7-9 and J usage is TRBJ1-2, with D unclear. Germline CDR1 and CDR2: SEHNR and FQNEAQ (reference sequence). The V end was cut by 1 base, the J end by 3 bases, with 15 bases between. The CDR3 is made up of 16 amino acids. The CDR3 loop reads CASSLVVSEGDYGYTF. As DNA, the CDR3 is TGTGCCAGCAGCTTAGTTGTCTCGGAGGGAGACTATGGCTACACCTTC.

J is TRBJ1-1 and V is TRBV7-9, with 7 bases matching TRBD1. V lost 5 bases and J lost 11; bases outside the gene matches: 8. This CDR3 region has 12 residues. Germline values: CDR1 SEHNR, CDR2 FQNEAQ (reference sequence). CDR3: CASSQLGQAAFF. The CDR3 coding sequence is TGTGCCAGCAGCCAACTCGGACAGGCTGCTTTCTTT. The full variable domain, rest sourced from reference TRBV7-9 and TRBJ1-1, is DTGVSQNPRHKITKRGQNVTFRCDPISEHNRLYWYRQTLGQGPEFLTYFQNEAQLEKSRLLSDRFSAERPKGSFSTLEIQRTEQGDSAMYLCASSQLGQAAFFGQGTRLTVV.

V and J are TRBV19 and TRBJ1-5; TRBD1 aligns across 7 bases. Germline CDR1 and CDR2: LNHDA and SQIVND (reference sequence). The CDR3 contains 13 residues. The J segment lost 4 bases and the V segment lost 8 bases, leaving 5 bases of the junction unmatched. The CDR3 nucleotides read TGTGCCAGTGGAGACAGGGTTAATCAGCCCCAGCATTTT. This gives the protein CASGDRVNQPQHF.

This clone has more than one count but fewer than ten. V gene TRBV4-3 combines with J gene TRBJ2-3; D perhaps matches TRBD2 (5 bases). This CDR3 has 16 amino acids. The germline gives CDR1 LGHNA, CDR2 YSLEER. V lost 0 bases, J lost 2 bases, and 12 bases lay in between. The chain's CDR3 is CASSQDLASPTDTQYF. The CDR3 nucleotides are TGCGCCAGCAGCCAAGATCTAGCTTCCCCCACAGATACGCAGTATTTT.

This chain connects TRBV10-3 to TRBJ2-7; 9 bases are shared with TRBD1. Germline values: CDR1 ENHRY, CDR2 SYGVKD. The CDR3 runs to 16 residues. J lost 5 bases, V lost 2 bases, and 10 bases had no gene match. DNA of the CDR3: TGTGCCATCAGTGAGACCCCGGGACAGGGTATCGACGAGCAGTACTTC. Translation gives CAISETPGQGIDEQYF.

The CDR3 sequence is CASSSGIGNTEAFF. DNA of the CDR3: TGTGCCAGCAGTTCAGGGATTGGGAACACTGAAGCTTTCTTT. The chain recombines TRBV27 with TRBJ1-1; the D gene is possibly TRBD1 (5 bases). Per germline, CDR1 MNHEY and CDR2 SMNVEV (reference sequence). The CDR3 runs to 14 residues. The germline V and J ends were trimmed by 4 bases and 1 base, with 10 bases remaining between them.

The gene calls are TRBV5-1 and TRBJ2-3; 7 bases map to TRBD2. The CDR3 has 15 residues. Germline CDR1 is SGHRS and CDR2 is YFSETQ. The trim removed 1 base at V and 5 bases at J, leaving 7 bases unmatched. For the CDR3, the DNA is TGCGCCAGCAGCTTGCACCGGGGGGTTGAAGATACGCAGTATTTT. Its translation: CASSLHRGVEDTQYF. Complete variable domain (other parts from reference TRBV5-1 and TRBJ2-3): KAGVTQTPRYLIKTRGQQVTLSCSPISGHRSVSWYQQTPGQGLQFLFEYFSETQRNKGNFPGRFSGRQFSNSRSEMNVSTLELGDSALYLCASSLHRGVEDTQYFGPGTRLTVL.

This chain joins TRBV4-3 and TRBJ2-6; D might be TRBD2 (7 bases). V lost 0 bases and J lost 2, with 14 bases in between. The CDR3 has 18 residues. CDR1 LGHNA and CDR2 YSLEER come from the germline V gene. CDR3 sequence (DNA): TGCGCCAGCAGCCAAGATCTGGGAGGGGGGCCTGGGGCCAACGTCCTGACTTTC. Protein product: CASSQDLGGGPGANVLTF.

V is TRBV7-3 and J is TRBJ1-6, with 8 bases that match TRBD1. Germline trimming cut 5 bases from V and 6 bases from J; bases unmatched to any gene: 9. The CDR3 has 16 amino acids. Germline V CDR1 and CDR2: SGHTA, FQGTGA. The CDR3 DNA follows: TGTGCCAGCAGCCAATGGGGACAGGAGACTAATTCACCCCTCCACTTT. Residues: CASSQWGQETNSPLHF.

The CDR3 DNA is TGCGCCAGCAGCTTGGATAATATGGGAAACACCATATATTTT. Its translation: CASSLDNMGNTIYF. The rearrangement joins TRBV5-1 to TRBJ1-3, with no clear D. Germline assignment: CDR1 SGHRS and CDR2 YFSETQ. Trimming stripped 0 bases from V and 4 bases from J, with 8 bases between. The CDR3 consists of 14 residues.

The V gene is TRBV28, the J gene TRBJ2-1, with 9 bases lining up with TRBD1. Germline CDR1 is MDHEN and CDR2 is SYDVKM. V lost 2 bases to trimming and J lost 15 bases; unmatched junction nucleotides: 5. This CDR3 has 12 amino acids. CDR3 residues: CASSLMGQGGFF. DNA for the CDR3: TGTGCCAGCAGTTTAATGGGACAGGGAGGGTTCTTC.

The chain joins TRBV29-1 to TRBJ2-7; 9 bases are a match to TRBD1. CDR1 is SQVTM and CDR2 is ANQGSEA in the germline V gene. The CDR3 spans 15 residues. V gave up 1 base and J gave up 7 bases; unmatched junction bases: 11. Here the CDR3 reads CSVEGSLQGAQEQYF. DNA of the CDR3: TGCAGCGTTGAAGGCTCCCTACAGGGGGCGCAAGAGCAGTACTTC.

The gene calls are TRBV11-2 and TRBJ2-7; possibly TRBD1 for D (6 bases). The CDR3 has 13 amino acids. V was trimmed by 4 bases and J by 3 bases, leaving 10 bases between them. Germline CDR1 is SGHAT and CDR2 is FQNNGV. CDR3 in DNA: TGTGCCAGCAGCTCGGGACAAGGCTACGAGCAGTACTTC. This gives the protein CASSSGQGYEQYF.

The chain combines TRBV30 with TRBJ1-1; D perhaps matches TRBD1 (6 bases). The CDR3 is 15 residues long. Per germline, CDR1 GTSNPN and CDR2 SVGIG (reference sequence). Trimming removed 0 bases from V and 5 bases from J, with 16 bases in between. As DNA, the CDR3 is TGTGCCTGGAGTGTATGGGGGGGCGCGGGGACTGAAGCTTTCTTT. This sequence encodes CAWSVWGGAGTEAFF. Filled out from reference TRBV30 and TRBJ1-1, the complete variable domain reads SQTIHQWPATLVQPVGSPLSLECTVEGTSNPNLYWYRQAAGRGLQLLFYSVGIGQISSEVPQNLSASRPQDRQFILSSKKLLLSDSGFYLCAWSVWGGAGTEAFFGQGTRLTVV.

The V and J genes are TRBV11-1 and TRBJ1-2; no reliable D call. The V end was cut by 4 bases, the J end by 1 base, with 7 bases between. Germline loops: CDR1 SGHAT, CDR2 FQDESV (reference sequence). This CDR3 region has 13 residues. CDR3 sequence reads: CASSSRINYGYTF. CDR3 bases: TGTGCCAGCAGCTCCCGTATTAACTATGGCTACACCTTC.

There are a few counts of this clone. The V and J genes are TRBV18 and TRBJ1-4; 8 bases are a match to TRBD1. The V gene's germline CDR1 is KGHSH and CDR2 LQKENI. The trim removed 5 bases at V and 7 bases at J, leaving 6 bases unmatched. The CDR3 has 14 amino acids. The CDR3 loop is CASSSQGEGEKLFF. The CDR3 DNA reads TGTGCCAGCTCATCACAGGGGGAGGGTGAAAAACTGTTTTTT.

The chain recombines TRBV30 with TRBJ1-2; D remains ambiguous. CDR1 and CDR2 from the germline V gene are GTSNPN and SVGIG (reference sequence). Trimming cost V 2 bases and J 8 bases, with 15 bases left between them. This CDR3 contains 13 residues. This CDR3 reads CAWSLTSQRGYTF. The CDR3 coding sequence is TGTGCCTGGAGTCTTACGAGTCAGAGGGGCTACACCTTC.

The CDR3 sequence is CASSDGRAGTEAFF. CDR3 coding DNA: TGTGCCAGCAGTGACGGCAGGGCCGGCACTGAAGCTTTCTTT. The chain employs TRBV2 and TRBJ1-1; D may be TRBD1 (5 bases). The germline V gene encodes CDR1 SNHLY and CDR2 FYNNEI. Trimming shortened V by 3 bases and J by 4 bases, and 12 bases separated the two germline ends. The CDR3 totals 14 residues.

The rearrangement links TRBV6-6 to TRBJ2-7, with 7 bases lining up with TRBD1. Looked up from germline, CDR1 is MNHNY and CDR2 is SVGAGI (reference sequence). With V trimmed by 7 bases and J by 3 bases, 9 bases remained unmatched. The CDR3 is 14 residues long. As DNA, the CDR3 is TGTGCCAGCACCAGGGACAGTAGAGGCTACGAGCAGTACTTC. Its translation is CASTRDSRGYEQYF.

The chain employs TRBV6-6 and TRBJ1-2; TRBD1 might be the D (5 bases). The V gene lost 6 bases and the J gene lost 11 bases, with 10 bases spanning the gap. Germline V gene sequence: CDR1 MNHNY, CDR2 SVGAGI (reference sequence). The CDR3 has 10 residues. CDR3 amino acids: CASRQGGYTF. CDR3 bases: TGTGCCAGCAGGCAGGGCGGTTACACCTTC.

This clone was recorded a few times. The CDR3 region has the DNA TGCGCCAGCAGCCAATCGGACAGCATAAATCAGCCCCAGCATTTT. Translating it yields CASSQSDSINQPQHF. The chain joins TRBV4-1 to TRBJ1-5; a weak D match, TRBD1 (6 bases). Trimming left V 2 bases short and J 4 bases short, with 12 bases between. CDR3 length: 15 residues. CDR1 MGHRA and CDR2 YSYEKL come from the germline V gene.

The chain uses TRBV7-9 and TRBJ2-2; TRBD2 is a possible D gene (5 bases). The CDR3 sequence is 13 residues long. CDR1 and CDR2 (germline): SEHNR, FQNEAQ (reference sequence). The V end lost 8 bases, the J end lost 5 bases, and 12 bases lay between the germline ends. The CDR3 nucleotides are TGTGCCAGCGCCCGCCCGGGGACCGGGGAGCTGTTTTTT. It codes for CASARPGTGELFF.

This rearrangement joins TRBV14 to TRBJ2-1; 11 bases fit TRBD1. The germline V gene encodes CDR1 SGHDN and CDR2 FVKESK. Trimming took 4 bases from V and 9 from J; bases not matched to a gene: 8. This CDR3 spans 15 amino acids. CDR3 sequence (DNA): TGTGCCAGCAGCCTTGCCGGGACAGGGGGGTCTGAGCAGTTCTTC. This codes for CASSLAGTGGSEQFF.

This clone was counted at least ten times. This chain connects TRBV6-1 to TRBJ1-2, with a weak D call TRBD1 (5 bases). Per the germline V gene, CDR1 is MNHNS and CDR2 is SASEGT. The CDR3 is made up of 13 amino acids. Between the trimmed V and J ends, which lost 1 base and 3 bases, there was a span of 6 bases. CDR3 protein: CASSEGTYYGYTF. The CDR3 DNA is TGTGCCAGCAGTGAAGGGACATACTATGGCTACACCTTC.

This clone turned up a few times. The CDR3 DNA reads TGTGCCAGCAGTGAAAGGGGAGCCCTCGGGAGAAAACTGTTTTTT. This encodes CASSERGALGRKLFF. The gene calls are TRBV6-1 and TRBJ1-4; the D gene is possibly TRBD1 (5 bases). CDR1 is MNHNS, CDR2 SASEGT, per germline. The CDR3 contains 15 residues. Trimming left V 2 bases short and J 10 bases short, with 17 bases between.